This TCR beta chain derives from a study of blood T cell repertoires in COVID-19. Study-wide background: There were acute and convalescent COVID-19 samples, and they came from the United States, Italy and Spain.

The CDR3 is 13 amino acids. V was clipped by 4 bases and J by 5 bases, with 12 bases between them. Per the germline V gene, CDR1 is SGHRS and CDR2 is YFSETQ. Here immunoSEQ multiplex PCR was the method, and the copy in TCRdb shows in-frame clones only, minus some. The sample includes approximately 50,000 clones, approximately 85% of them seen just once. As regards this clone: The same CDR3 also results from other DNA sequences found in this sample.

Material: peripheral blood. The TCR was taken from a man between 60 and 70 years old with acute or convalescent COVID-19. This chain links TRBV5-1 with TRBJ2-5; tentatively, D is TRBD2 (5 bases). CDR3 DNA: TGCGCCAGCAGCGGGGTTGAGGGTGAGACCCAGTACTTC. This encodes CASSGVEGETQYF.